Listed below are T cell receptor beta chains from one sample, sequenced in a study of beta chain features in type 1 diabetes. Sequencing was performed with immunoSEQ multiplex PCR; in TCRdb, only in-frame clones are kept and a portion is missing. The sample includes about 230,000 clones, 16% of them seen just once. Sequencing was performed on naive CD4+ T cells from blood. These receptors all come from a man in his thirties or forties with type 1 diabetes. Each CDR3 is given with its conserved first and last residue. D genes are given only for firm matches. Clone size, where shown, is once, few, many, or a class for clones that have expanded.

V,D,size,J,CDR3,DNA
TRBV30,NA,NA,TRBJ2-1,CAWRHFSSSSYNEQFF,TGTGCCTGGAGACACTTTTCATCTAGCTCCTACAATGAGCAGTTCTTC
TRBV15,TRBD1,few,TRBJ2-3,CATSRGQGVDTDTQYF,TGTGCCACCAGCAGAGGACAGGGGGTGGACACAGATACGCAGTATTTT
TRBV4-1,NA,NA,TRBJ2-1,CASSQARLASDEQFF,TGCGCCAGCAGCCAAGCACGGCTAGCGAGCGATGAGCAGTTCTTC
TRBV6-4,NA,NA,TRBJ2-6,CASSDMGSGANVLTF,TGTGCCAGCAGTGACATGGGGAGTGGGGCCAACGTCCTGACTTTC
TRBV13,NA,NA,TRBJ2-4,CASSLKSLAPIQYF,TGTGCCAGCAGCTTAAAGTCGCTAGCGCCCATTCAGTACTTC
TRBV13,NA,few,TRBJ2-3,CASSLRGAPDTQYF,TGTGCCAGCAGCTTAAGAGGGGCCCCAGATACGCAGTATTTT
TRBV7-6,NA,few,TRBJ2-7,CASSLTGLDEQYF,TGTGCCAGCAGCTTAACAGGGTTGGACGAGCAGTACTTC
TRBV5-1,TRBD2,NA,TRBJ2-3,CASRQLAGATDTQYF,TGCGCCAGCAGGCAACTAGCGGGAGCTACAGATACGCAGTATTTT
TRBV2,TRBD1,few,TRBJ2-3,CASVGQGAHSDTQYF,TGTGCCAGCGTTGGACAGGGGGCGCATTCAGATACGCAGTATTTT
TRBV29-1,NA,few,TRBJ1-1,CSVVVIEGGAFF,TGCAGCGTTGTTGTAATCGAGGGAGGAGCTTTCTTT
TRBV7-3,NA,few,TRBJ2-5,CASSLGTYQETQYF,TGTGCCAGCAGCTTAGGAACGTACCAAGAGACCCAGTACTTC
TRBV9,NA,NA,TRBJ1-3,CASSVPGTGNTIYF,TGTGCCAGCAGCGTTCCAGGGACGGGAAACACCATATATTTT
TRBV9,TRBD2,few,TRBJ2-7,CASSVSGRSNEQYF,TGTGCCAGCAGCGTTAGCGGGAGGAGTAACGAGCAGTACTTC
TRBV5-6,NA,few,TRBJ2-3,CASSLTGLGTDTQYF,TGTGCCAGCAGCTTGACAGGGTTGGGCACAGATACGCAGTATTTT
TRBV9,NA,NA,TRBJ1-1,CASSVGGLVSTEAFF,TGTGCCAGCAGCGTAGGTGGGTTGGTAAGCACTGAAGCTTTCTTT
TRBV7-2,TRBD2,few,TRBJ2-3,CASSTTSGRARRSTDTQYF,TGTGCCAGCAGCACGACTAGCGGGAGGGCCCGTAGGAGCACAGATACGCAGTATTTT
TRBV9,NA,NA,TRBJ2-1,CASSVPGASVPFF,TGTGCCAGCAGCGTACCGGGAGCGTCCGTGCCGTTCTTC
TRBV29-1,NA,few,TRBJ2-1,CSLQRGDEQFF,TGCAGCCTGCAGAGAGGGGATGAGCAGTTCTTC
TRBV5-1,NA,NA,TRBJ2-1,CASSLVAGSSYNEQFF,TGCGCCAGCAGCTTGGTGGCAGGGAGCTCCTACAATGAGCAGTTCTTC
TRBV29-1,NA,NA,TRBJ1-1,CSATGFLNTEAFF,TGCAGCGCTACAGGATTCTTGAACACTGAAGCTTTCTTT
TRBV29-1,NA,few,TRBJ2-1,CSVEGPASNEQFF,TGCAGCGTTGAAGGTCCGGCTAGCAATGAGCAGTTCTTC
TRBV7-9,NA,few,TRBJ2-7,CASSRSRGYEQYF,TGTGCCAGCAGCCGTAGTAGGGGTTACGAGCAGTACTTC
TRBV7-2,NA,NA,TRBJ2-3,CASSYRQSRTDTQYF,TGTGCCAGCAGCTATAGACAGTCCCGCACAGATACGCAGTATTTT
TRBV25-1,TRBD2,NA,TRBJ2-2,CASSETSVSGELFF,TGTGCCAGCAGTGAGACTAGCGTCTCCGGGGAGCTGTTTTTT
TRBV6-5,NA,NA,TRBJ1-2,CASSYSTWGAYGYTF,TGTGCCAGCAGTTACTCGACTTGGGGTGCCTATGGCTACACCTTC
TRBV5-1,TRBD1,NA,TRBJ2-3,CASSSDRASDTQYF,TGCGCCAGCAGCTCGGACAGGGCCTCAGATACGCAGTATTTT
TRBV30,NA,few,TRBJ1-1,CAWSPGYGAFF,TGTGCCTGGAGCCCAGGGTACGGAGCTTTCTTT
TRBV7-9,TRBD1,few,TRBJ1-2,CASSSPDRESYGYTF,TGTGCCAGCAGCTCCCCTGACAGGGAGAGCTATGGCTACACCTTC
TRBV9,NA,few,TRBJ1-4,CASSGGDDDEKLFF,TGTGCCAGCAGCGGCGGAGACGATGATGAAAAACTGTTTTTT
TRBV28,TRBD2,few,TRBJ2-2,CASSLGLAGGPAGELFF,TGTGCCAGCAGTCTTGGACTAGCGGGAGGGCCGGCCGGGGAGCTGTTTTTT
TRBV9,TRBD2,NA,TRBJ2-7,CASSVGGGFSYEQYF,TGTGCCAGCAGCGTAGGCGGGGGTTTTTCCTACGAGCAGTACTTC
TRBV9,NA,NA,TRBJ2-4,CASSVESGVAKNIQYF,TGTGCCAGCAGCGTAGAGTCAGGGGTGGCCAAAAACATTCAGTACTTC
TRBV4-1,NA,NA,TRBJ2-1,CASSQDSDRPQFF,TGCGCCAGCAGCCAAGACAGCGACCGTCCCCAGTTCTTC
TRBV4-3,NA,few,TRBJ2-1,CASSEGGRMNEQFF,TGCGCCAGCAGCGAAGGGGGAAGGATGAATGAGCAGTTCTTC
TRBV5-1,NA,NA,TRBJ2-3,CASRDGTGSTDTQYF,TGCGCCAGCAGGGACGGGACTGGAAGCACAGATACGCAGTATTTT
TRBV5-1,TRBD1,NA,TRBJ2-7,CASSPWTGVYEQYF,TGCGCCAGCAGCCCATGGACAGGGGTCTACGAGCAGTACTTC
TRBV29-1,NA,few,TRBJ2-7,CSVRQVLKLDEQYF,TGCAGCGTTCGGCAGGTGTTAAAGTTGGACGAGCAGTACTTC
TRBV9,NA,few,TRBJ2-3,CASSPIAGQADTQYF,TGTGCCAGCAGCCCAATAGCGGGACAGGCAGATACGCAGTATTTT